One sample yielded the 7 T cell receptor beta chains listed below, sequenced in a study of CD8+CD57+ T cells in acquired aplastic anemia. Only patients with CD8+CD57+ cell expansion on flow cytometry were chosen for sequencing. Genomic DNA served as template for TCR beta VDJ and CDR3 profiling. TCRdb re-derived calls from the reads in MiXCR, one entry per CDR3 protein. Of under 500,000 distinct CDR3 sequences listed, around 30% are singletons. The specimen was sorted CD4+, CD8+, or CD8+CD57+ T cells (not recorded which) from PBMCs. These receptors were taken from a human donor with aplastic anemia.

The V call is TRBV3-1, the J call TRBJ2-2, with D unclear. Germline values: CDR1 LGHDT, CDR2 YNNKEL (reference sequence). V lost 2 bases, J lost 3 bases, and 4 bases lay in between. This CDR3 is 13 amino acids long. The CDR3 loop is CASSQLHTGELFF. The CDR3 bases are TGTGCCAGCAGCCAACTACACACCGGGGAGCTGTTTTTT.

This clonotype was recorded at least ten times. The genes are TRBV9 and TRBJ1-2; maybe TRBD1 (5 bases). The CDR3 runs to 13 residues. Germline V gene sequence: CDR1 SGDLS, CDR2 YYNGEE. The ends were cut back, 2 bases at V and 4 bases at J, with 9 bases in the middle. The CDR3 spells CASSVPGIYGYTF. DNA of the CDR3: TGTGCCAGCAGCGTCCCAGGGATCTATGGCTACACCTTC.

The table lists this clonotype with many counts. This chain connects TRBV19 to TRBJ2-7; TRBD2 matches at 7 bases. The CDR3 runs 17 residues. Germline CDR1 reads LNHDA; CDR2 reads SQIVND (reference sequence). The V gene end was trimmed by 2 bases and the J gene end by 3 bases; junction bases not matched to a gene: 13. CDR3 region: CASSIQMTASGIYEQYF. CDR3 DNA sequence: TGTGCCAGTAGTATACAGATGACGGCCAGCGGGATCTACGAGCAGTACTTC.

This clonotype was picked up a small number of times. CDR3 nucleotide sequence: TGCAGTGCCATCCCCGGGGCTAGCGTTACCTACGAGCAGTACTTC. Translating gives CSAIPGASVTYEQYF. The chain carries TRBV20-1 and TRBJ2-7; D might be TRBD2 (6 bases). There are 15 residues in the CDR3. With 6 bases removed from V and 2 bases from J, the gap between germline ends came to 20 bases. From germline, CDR1 is DFQATT and CDR2 SNEGSKA (reference sequence).

The gene calls are TRBV10-3 and TRBJ2-1, with 8 bases fitting TRBD1. This CDR3 comprises 15 residues. The junction had 9 bases not matched to a gene; V was cut back by 5 bases and J by 6 bases. Per germline, CDR1 ENHRY and CDR2 SYGVKD. In DNA form, the CDR3 reads TGTGCCATCAGTTCCCGCCAGGGGGCTATCAATGAGCAGTTCTTC. This gives the protein CAISSRQGAINEQFF.

As concerns this clonotype: One end of the junction does not line up with germline, which may come from a read error. This CDR3 reads CAASSLGTGADPLHF. Written as DNA, the CDR3 is TGTGCCGCCAGCAGCTTGGGGACAGGGGCGGACCCCCTCCACTTT. The J gene is TRBJ1-6, the V gene TRBV15, with 10 bases matching TRBD1. The CDR3 consists of 15 residues. Germline V lookup: CDR1 LNHNV, CDR2 YYDKDF (reference sequence).

This chain links TRBV19 with TRBJ1-6, with D possibly being TRBD1 (6 bases). The CDR3 is 13 residues long. Trimming shortened V by 3 bases and J by 14 bases, and 14 bases separated the two germline ends. In germline, CDR1 is LNHDA, CDR2 SQIVND (reference sequence). The CDR3 DNA follows: TGTGCCAGTAGTATTCGGGGGGCAGAGGCCCTCCACTTT. Encoded protein: CASSIRGAEALHF.